These 10 T cell receptor beta chains were all obtained from the same sample, sequenced in a study of OX40 agonist ivuxolimab in advanced cancers. Sequenced by immunoSEQ multiplex PCR; TCRdb stores in-frame clones only, minus some. This sample yields about 87,000 clones, of which roughly 85% are seen a single time; approximately 0.78% belongs to the top ten. The sequencing used CD4+ or CD8+ T cells sorted from blood, collected in a trial of the OX40 agonist ivuxolimab. These receptors all come from an adult with an advanced solid tumor such as melanoma, head and neck, liver or kidney cancer.

The chain carries TRBV7-8 and TRBJ1-2; D ambiguous. There are 13 residues in the CDR3. The V end was cut by 7 bases, the J end by 0 bases, with 9 bases between. Germline V gene data show CDR1 as SGHVS and CDR2 as FQNEAQ. This CDR3 is CASTLGPNYGYTF. The CDR3 DNA reads TGTGCCAGCACCCTCGGGCCTAACTATGGCTACACCTTC.

The genes are TRBV7-2 and TRBJ2-3; TRBD2 agrees at 8 bases. The V gene end was trimmed by 7 bases and the J gene end by 5 bases; junction bases not matched to a gene: 5. There are 13 residues in the CDR3. Germline V CDR1 and CDR2: SGHTA, FQGNSA. This chain's CDR3 is CASNPGGGDTQYF. DNA for the CDR3: TGTGCCAGCAACCCCGGGGGGGGAGATACGCAGTATTTT.

This chain uses TRBV6-5 with TRBJ1-1; possible D gene TRBD1, 6 bases. Deletions cut 6 bases from V and 7 bases from J, with 15 bases between. The CDR3 contains 13 residues. Germline V gives CDR1 MNHEY, CDR2 SVGAGI. This CDR3 reads CASRDRSGYEAFF. CDR3 sequence (DNA): TGTGCCAGCAGAGACAGGAGCGGGTATGAAGCTTTCTTT.

The chain combines TRBV5-1 with TRBJ2-5; TRBD1 might be the D (6 bases). CDR3 length equals 15 residues. CDR1 and CDR2 (germline): SGHRS, YFSETQ. V was clipped by 7 bases and J by 5 bases, with 21 bases between them. CDR3 nucleotides: TGCGCCAGCCATCCCCGGACAGCGAGCTTGGAGACCCAGTACTTC. It encodes CASHPRTASLETQYF. The full variable domain, its missing parts supplied by reference TRBV5-1 and TRBJ2-5, is KAGVTQTPRYLIKTRGQQVTLSCSPISGHRSVSWYQQTPGQGLQFLFEYFSETQRNKGNFPGRFSGRQFSNSRSEMNVSTLELGDSALYLCASHPRTASLETQYFGPGTRLLVL.

The chain recombines TRBV7-9 with TRBJ1-5, with 11 positions matching TRBD1. Germline V lookup: CDR1 SEHNR, CDR2 FQNEAQ (reference sequence). This CDR3 has 14 residues. V trimming: 5 bases; J trimming: 7 bases; junction bases outside the gene matches: 4. The CDR3 DNA reads as TGTGCCAGCAGCGTAGGGACAGGGGGACAGCCCCAGCATTTT. Its translation: CASSVGTGGQPQHF.

The gene calls are TRBV6-1 and TRBJ1-4; D possibly corresponds to TRBD1 (5 bases). The germline CDR1 and CDR2 sequences are MNHNS and SASEGT. The germline V and J ends were trimmed by 1 base and 6 bases, with 12 bases remaining between them. The CDR3 consists of 15 residues. The CDR3 DNA reads as TGTGCCAGCAGTGAAGTCGGCAGGGATGATGAAAAACTGTTTTTT. Protein sequence: CASSEVGRDDEKLFF.

This rearrangement joins TRBV10-3 to TRBJ1-1, with D uncertain. The CDR3 is 13 amino acids. Between the trimmed V and J ends, which lost 6 bases and 3 bases, there was a span of 11 bases. The germline gives CDR1 ENHRY, CDR2 SYGVKD. CDR3 in DNA: TGTGCCATCAGCGGCCAGACCCACACTGAAGCTTTCTTT. The encoded protein is CAISGQTHTEAFF.

The CDR3 loop is CASSRQGEGTEAFF. In DNA, the CDR3 is TGCGCCAGCAGCCGACAGGGGGAGGGTACTGAAGCTTTCTTT. The rearrangement uses TRBV5-1 and TRBJ1-1, with 9 positions matching TRBD1. The germline V gene encodes CDR1 SGHRS and CDR2 YFSETQ. The CDR3 is made up of 14 amino acids. J gave up 5 bases and V 4 bases, and 6 bases lay outside the gene matches.

This clone has just one count. The chain carries TRBV6-1 and TRBJ2-2; D tentatively fits TRBD1 or TRBD2 (5 bases each). The V end was cut by 5 bases, the J end by 1 base, with 8 bases between. Germline CDR1 MNHNS, CDR2 SASEGT. The CDR3 sequence is 14 residues long. The CDR3 spells CASSRDGNTGELFF. In nucleotides, the CDR3 is TGTGCCAGCAGTAGGGACGGGAACACCGGGGAGCTGTTTTTT.

The chain employs TRBV11-2 and TRBJ1-4; D gene uncertain. Germline-derived CDR1 and CDR2 are SGHAT and FQNNGV. This CDR3 contains 15 residues. Trimming took 5 bases from V and 4 from J, leaving 14 bases between them. The CDR3 DNA sequence: TGTGCCAGCAGCCCCCCCTGGGCGAATAATGAAAAACTGTTTTTT. This sequence encodes CASSPPWANNEKLFF.